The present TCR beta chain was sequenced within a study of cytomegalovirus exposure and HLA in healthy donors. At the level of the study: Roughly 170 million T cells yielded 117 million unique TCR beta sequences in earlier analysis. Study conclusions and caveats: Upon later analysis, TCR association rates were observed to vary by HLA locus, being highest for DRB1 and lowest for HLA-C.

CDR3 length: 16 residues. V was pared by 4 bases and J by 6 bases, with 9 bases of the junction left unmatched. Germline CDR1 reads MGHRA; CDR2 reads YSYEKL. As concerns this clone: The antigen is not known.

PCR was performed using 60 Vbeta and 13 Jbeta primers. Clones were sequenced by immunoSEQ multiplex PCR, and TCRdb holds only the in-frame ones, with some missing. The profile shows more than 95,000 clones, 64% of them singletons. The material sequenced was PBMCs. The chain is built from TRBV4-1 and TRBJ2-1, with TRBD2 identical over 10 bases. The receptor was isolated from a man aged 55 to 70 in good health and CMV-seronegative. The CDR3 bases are TGCGCCAGCAGCCGCCCCACTAGCGGGGTAGGCAATGAGCAGTTCTTC. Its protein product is CASSRPTSGVGNEQFF.